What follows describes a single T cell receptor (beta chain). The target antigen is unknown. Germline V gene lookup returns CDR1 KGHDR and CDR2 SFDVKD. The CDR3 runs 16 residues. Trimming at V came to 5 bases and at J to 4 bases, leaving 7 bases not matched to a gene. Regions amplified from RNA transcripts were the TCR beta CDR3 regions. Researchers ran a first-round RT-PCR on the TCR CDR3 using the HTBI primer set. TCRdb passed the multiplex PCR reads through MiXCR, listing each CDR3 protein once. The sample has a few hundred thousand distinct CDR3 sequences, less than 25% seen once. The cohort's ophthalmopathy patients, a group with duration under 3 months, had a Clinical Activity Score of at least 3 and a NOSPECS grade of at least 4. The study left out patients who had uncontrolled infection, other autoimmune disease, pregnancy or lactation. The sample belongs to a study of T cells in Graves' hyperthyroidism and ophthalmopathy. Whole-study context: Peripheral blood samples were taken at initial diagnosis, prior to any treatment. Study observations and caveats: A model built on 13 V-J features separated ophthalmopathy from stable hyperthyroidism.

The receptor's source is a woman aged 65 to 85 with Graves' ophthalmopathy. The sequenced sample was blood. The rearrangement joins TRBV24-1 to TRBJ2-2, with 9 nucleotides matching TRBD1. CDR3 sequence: CATSAPPGQGTGELFF. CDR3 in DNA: TGTGCCACCAGTGCCCCCCCGGGACAGGGCACCGGGGAGCTGTTTTTT.